This TCR beta chain was identified during a study of blood T cell repertoires in COVID-19. Study-wide context: The United States, Italy and Spain were the sources of the acute and convalescent COVID-19 samples. Sources were T cells, B-cell-depleted T cells, or PBMCs; the material itself was cDNA or gDNA.

This clone has just one count. Clones were read by immunoSEQ multiplex PCR, and TCRdb kept only the in-frame ones, dropping some. The data contain about 230,000 clones, around four fifths of them singletons. This sequence originates from a woman aged 70-85 years with active or convalescent COVID-19. Sequenced material: peripheral blood.

The CDR3 region has the DNA TGCGCCAGCAGGAGGGCAGGGGGCGCGGTCACTGAAGCTTTCTTT. The encoded protein is CASRRAGGAVTEAFF. The chain links TRBV5-1 to TRBJ1-1, with 8 bases lining up with TRBD1. J was trimmed by 4 bases and V by 5 bases; bases with no gene match: 10. The CDR3 is 15 amino acids. Germline V gives CDR1 SGHRS, CDR2 YFSETQ.